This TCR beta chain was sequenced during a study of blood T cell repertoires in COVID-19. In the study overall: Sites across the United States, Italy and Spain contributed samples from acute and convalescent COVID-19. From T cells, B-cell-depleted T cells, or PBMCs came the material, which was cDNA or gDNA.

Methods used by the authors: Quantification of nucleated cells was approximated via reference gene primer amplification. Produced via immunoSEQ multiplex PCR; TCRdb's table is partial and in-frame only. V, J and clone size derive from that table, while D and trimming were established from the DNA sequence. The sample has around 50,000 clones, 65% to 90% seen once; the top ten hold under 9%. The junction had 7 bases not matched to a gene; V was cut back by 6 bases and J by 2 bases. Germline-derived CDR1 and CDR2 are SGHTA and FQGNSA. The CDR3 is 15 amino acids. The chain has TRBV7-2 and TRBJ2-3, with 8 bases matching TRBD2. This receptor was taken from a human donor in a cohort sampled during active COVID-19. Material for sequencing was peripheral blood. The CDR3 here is CASRTAGAPTDTQYF. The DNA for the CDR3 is TGTGCCAGCAGAACAGCGGGAGCACCCACAGATACGCAGTATTTT.